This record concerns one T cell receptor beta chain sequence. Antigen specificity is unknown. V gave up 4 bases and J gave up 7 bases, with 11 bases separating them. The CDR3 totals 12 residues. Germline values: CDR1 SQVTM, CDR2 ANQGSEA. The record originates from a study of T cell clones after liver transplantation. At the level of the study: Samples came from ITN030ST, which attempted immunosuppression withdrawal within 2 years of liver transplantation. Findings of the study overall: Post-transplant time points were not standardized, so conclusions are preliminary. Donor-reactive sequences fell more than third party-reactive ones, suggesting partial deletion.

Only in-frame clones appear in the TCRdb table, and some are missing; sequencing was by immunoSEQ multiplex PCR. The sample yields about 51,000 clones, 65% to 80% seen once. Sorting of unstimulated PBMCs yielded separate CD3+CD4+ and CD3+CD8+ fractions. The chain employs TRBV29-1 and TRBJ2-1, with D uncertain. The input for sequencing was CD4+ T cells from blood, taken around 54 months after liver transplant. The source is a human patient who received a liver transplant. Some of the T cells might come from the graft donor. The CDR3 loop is CSVGVSLNEQFF. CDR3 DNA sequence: TGCAGCGTTGGTGTTAGCCTTAATGAGCAGTTCTTC.